This T cell receptor (beta chain) was sequenced for a study of early T cells in non-severe SARS-CoV-2 infection (dated by TCRdb to the early 2020s). About the full investigation: TCR sequencing used bulk RNA from unsorted whole blood, so alpha and beta chains could not be paired.

A case-control design nested within a healthcare worker cohort in London, UK, was used, with weekly nasopharyngeal swab PCR tests and blood sampling performed. Between 23 and 31 March 2020, the week of the UK lockdown, healthcare workers were enrolled and then followed up weekly for as long as 16 weeks. What the work shows at the level of the full study, not this receptor alone: VDJdb matching was skewed toward anti-spike CD8 responses and likely underestimated virus-specific expansions by missing private and CD4 specificities.

Deletion took 3 bases off V and 2 bases off J, with a span of 10 bases between the germline ends. The germline V gene provides CDR1 SQVTM and CDR2 ANQGSEA. CDR3 length: 13 amino acids, cysteine to phenylalanine. Only the CDR3 DNA is retained, 39 bases long and in frame from the first base. In its sample, this clonotype was seen a few times. The antigen this receptor binds is unknown. Base qualities are missing; no much larger clone stands one base away. Library construction relied on 5' RACE. Sequencer: NextSeq 500. Unique molecular identifiers were attached to individual cDNA molecules in the TCR library protocol so that sequencing error and PCR bias could be corrected. Sequencing covered both TCR alpha and beta chains, and within each sample the abundances of alpha and beta sequences were tightly co-correlated. As for the original processing: Decombinator V4 was used to annotate the V gene, J gene and CDR3 of the TCR sequences. Expanded TCRs were defined as changing significantly between any two time points under a Poisson model with p below 0.0001. TCR abundances were normalised to the total number of TCRs sequenced per sample and expressed as counts per million. TRAV1-2 paired with TRAJ12, TRAJ20 or TRAJ33 defined MAIT TCRs, while TRAV10 paired with TRAJ18 defined iNKT TCRs. VDJdb, accessed 1 November 2021, was searched for CMV, EBV and SARS-CoV-2 annotated TCRs, with TCRs annotated for multiple antigens excluded. Clones were called with MiXCR by TCRdb after fastp trimmed the public reads at Q25, and only in-frame beta chains were retained. Every entry covers one CDR3 protein and lists the most common genes and DNA from its rows. Here the V and J calls rest on TCRdb's processing, not on the authors' analysis. Within this sample are over 60,000 distinct CDR3 sequences, with roughly 13% of them counted one time only. The top ten hold more than 3.5% of the sample.

The sample comprised whole blood. The chain employs TRBV29-1 and TRBJ1-2; the D gene cannot be resolved reliably. The sequence came from an adult who was a healthcare worker with PCR-confirmed SARS-CoV-2 infection or an uninfected control (not recorded which). The DNA sequence is given as TGCAGCGTTGATAAGGAGGCAAACTATGGCTACACCTTC. This gives the protein CSVDKEANYGYTF.